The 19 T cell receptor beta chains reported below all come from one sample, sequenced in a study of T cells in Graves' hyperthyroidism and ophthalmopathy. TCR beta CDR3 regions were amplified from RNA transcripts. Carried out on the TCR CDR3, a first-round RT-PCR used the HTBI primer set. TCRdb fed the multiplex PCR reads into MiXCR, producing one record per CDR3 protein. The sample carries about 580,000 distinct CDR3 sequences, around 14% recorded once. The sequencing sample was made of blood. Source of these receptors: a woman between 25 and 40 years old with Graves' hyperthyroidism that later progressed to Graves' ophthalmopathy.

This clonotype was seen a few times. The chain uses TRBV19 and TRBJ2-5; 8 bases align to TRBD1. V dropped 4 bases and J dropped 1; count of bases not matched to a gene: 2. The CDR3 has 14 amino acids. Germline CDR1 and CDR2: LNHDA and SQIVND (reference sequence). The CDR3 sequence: CASSSTGGQETQYF. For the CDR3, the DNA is TGTGCCAGTAGTAGCACAGGGGGCCAAGAGACCCAGTACTTC.

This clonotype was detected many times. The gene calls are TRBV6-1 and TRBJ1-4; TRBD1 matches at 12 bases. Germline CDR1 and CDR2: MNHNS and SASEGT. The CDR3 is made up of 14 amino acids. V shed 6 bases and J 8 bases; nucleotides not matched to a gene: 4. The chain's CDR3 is CASRRDRGQEKLFF. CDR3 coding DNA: TGTGCCAGCAGGCGGGACAGGGGGCAAGAAAAACTGTTTTTT.

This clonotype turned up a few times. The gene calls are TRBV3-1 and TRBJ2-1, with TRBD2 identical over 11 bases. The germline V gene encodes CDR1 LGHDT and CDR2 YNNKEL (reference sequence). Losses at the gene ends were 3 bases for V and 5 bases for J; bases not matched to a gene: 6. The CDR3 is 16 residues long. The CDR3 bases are TGTGCCAGCAGCCATAGGTCTAGCGGGAGGAACAATGAGCAGTTCTTC. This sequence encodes CASSHRSSGRNNEQFF.

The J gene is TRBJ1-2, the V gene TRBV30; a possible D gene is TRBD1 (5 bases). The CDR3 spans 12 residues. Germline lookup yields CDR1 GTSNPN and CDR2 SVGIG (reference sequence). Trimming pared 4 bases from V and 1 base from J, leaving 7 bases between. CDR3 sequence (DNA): TGTGCCTGGAAGGGGCTTAACTATGGCTACACCTTC. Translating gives CAWKGLNYGYTF.

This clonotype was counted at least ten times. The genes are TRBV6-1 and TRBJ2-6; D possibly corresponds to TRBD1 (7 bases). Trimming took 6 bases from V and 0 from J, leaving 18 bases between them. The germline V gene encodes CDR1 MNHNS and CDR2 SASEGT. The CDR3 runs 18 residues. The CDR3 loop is CASSAAGTDPSGANVLTF. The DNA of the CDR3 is TGTGCCAGCAGCGCCGCGGGGACAGATCCCTCTGGGGCCAACGTCCTGACTTTC.

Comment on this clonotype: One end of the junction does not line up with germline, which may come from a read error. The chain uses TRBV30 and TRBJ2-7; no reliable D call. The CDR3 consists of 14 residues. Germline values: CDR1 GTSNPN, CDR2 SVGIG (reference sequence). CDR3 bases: TGTGCCTGGAGTGTAGTGCCGAACTCCTCCGAGCAGTACTTC. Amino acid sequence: CAWSVVPNSSEQYF. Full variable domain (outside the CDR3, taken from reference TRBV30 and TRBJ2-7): SQTIHQWPATLVQPVGSPLSLECTVEGTSNPNLYWYRQAAGRGLQLLFYSVGIGQISSEVPQNLSASRPQDRQFILSSKKLLLSDSGFYLCAWSVVPNSSEQYFGPGTRLTVT.

The CDR3 coding sequence is TGTGCCAGCAGCTTAAACGGGTTAGATCAGCCCCAGCATTTT. Protein: CASSLNGLDQPQHF. This chain links TRBV7-3 with TRBJ1-5, with D unresolved. In germline, CDR1 is SGHTA, CDR2 FQGTGA. The CDR3 consists of 14 residues. The V end was cut by 1 base, the J end by 5 bases, with 9 bases between.

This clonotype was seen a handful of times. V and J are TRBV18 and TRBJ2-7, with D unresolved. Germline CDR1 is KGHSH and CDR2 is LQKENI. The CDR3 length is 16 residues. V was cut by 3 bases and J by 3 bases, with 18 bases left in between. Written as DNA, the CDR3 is TGTGCCAGCTCACCCAACGGACGAACCCTACTCTACGAGCAGTACTTC. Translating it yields CASSPNGRTLLYEQYF.

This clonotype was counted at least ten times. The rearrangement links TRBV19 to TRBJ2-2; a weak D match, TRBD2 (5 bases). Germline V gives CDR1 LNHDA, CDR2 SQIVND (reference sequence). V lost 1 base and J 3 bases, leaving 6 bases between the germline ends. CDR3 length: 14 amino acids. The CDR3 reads CASSIAGDTGELFF. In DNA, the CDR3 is TGTGCCAGTAGTATAGCCGGGGACACCGGGGAGCTGTTTTTT.

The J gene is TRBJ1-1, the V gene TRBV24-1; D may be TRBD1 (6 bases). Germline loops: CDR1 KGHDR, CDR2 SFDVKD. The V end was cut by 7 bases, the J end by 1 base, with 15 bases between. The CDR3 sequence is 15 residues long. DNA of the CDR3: TGTGCCACCAGCCCCGGGGGGCAGACGAACACTGAAGCTTTCTTT. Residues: CATSPGGQTNTEAFF.

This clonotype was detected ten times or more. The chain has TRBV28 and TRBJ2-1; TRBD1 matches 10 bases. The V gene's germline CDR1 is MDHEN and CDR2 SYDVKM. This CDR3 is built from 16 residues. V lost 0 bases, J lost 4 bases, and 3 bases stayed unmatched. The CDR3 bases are TGTGCCAGCAGTTTATGGGGGACAGGGGCGTACAATGAGCAGTTCTTC. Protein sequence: CASSLWGTGAYNEQFF.

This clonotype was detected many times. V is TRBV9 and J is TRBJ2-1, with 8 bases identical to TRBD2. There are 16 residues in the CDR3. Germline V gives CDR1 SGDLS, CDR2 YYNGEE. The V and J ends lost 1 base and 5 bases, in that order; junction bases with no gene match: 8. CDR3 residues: CASSVSSGRSHNEQFF. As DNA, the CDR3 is TGTGCCAGCAGCGTATCCAGCGGGAGATCCCACAATGAGCAGTTCTTC.

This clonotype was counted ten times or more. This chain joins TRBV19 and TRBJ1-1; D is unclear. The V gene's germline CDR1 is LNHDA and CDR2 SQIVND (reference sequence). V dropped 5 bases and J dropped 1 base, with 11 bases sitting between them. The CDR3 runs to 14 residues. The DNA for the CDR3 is TGTGCCAGTAGTTTGAGGGCTCAGAACACTGAAGCTTTCTTT. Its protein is CASSLRAQNTEAFF.

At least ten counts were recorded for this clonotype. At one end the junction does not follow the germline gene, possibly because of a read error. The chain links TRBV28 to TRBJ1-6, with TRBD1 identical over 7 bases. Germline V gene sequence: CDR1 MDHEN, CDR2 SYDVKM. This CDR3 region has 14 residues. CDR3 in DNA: TGTGCCAGTAGTTCGGAGGGGGCCCGGTCACCCCTCCACTTT. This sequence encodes CASSSEGARSPLHF.

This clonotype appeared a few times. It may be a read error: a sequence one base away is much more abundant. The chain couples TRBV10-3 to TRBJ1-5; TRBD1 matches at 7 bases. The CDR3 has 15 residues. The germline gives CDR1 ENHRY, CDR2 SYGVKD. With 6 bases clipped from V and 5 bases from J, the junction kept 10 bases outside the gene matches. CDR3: CAISNTQGPDQPQHF. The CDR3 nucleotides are TGTGCCATCAGCAATACACAGGGGCCCGATCAGCCCCAGCATTTT.

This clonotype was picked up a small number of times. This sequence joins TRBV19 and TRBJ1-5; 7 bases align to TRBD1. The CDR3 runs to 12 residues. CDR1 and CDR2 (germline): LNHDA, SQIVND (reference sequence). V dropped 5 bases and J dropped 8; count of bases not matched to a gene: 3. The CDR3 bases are TGTGCCAGTAGTGGACAGGCGGAGCCCCAGCATTTT. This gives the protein CASSGQAEPQHF.

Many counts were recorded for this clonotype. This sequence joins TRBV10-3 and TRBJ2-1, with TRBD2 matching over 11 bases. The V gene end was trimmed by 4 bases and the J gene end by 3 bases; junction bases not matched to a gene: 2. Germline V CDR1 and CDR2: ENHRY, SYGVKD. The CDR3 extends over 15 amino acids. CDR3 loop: CAISVAGGSYNEQFF. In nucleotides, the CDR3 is TGTGCCATCAGTGTAGCGGGAGGGAGCTACAATGAGCAGTTCTTC.

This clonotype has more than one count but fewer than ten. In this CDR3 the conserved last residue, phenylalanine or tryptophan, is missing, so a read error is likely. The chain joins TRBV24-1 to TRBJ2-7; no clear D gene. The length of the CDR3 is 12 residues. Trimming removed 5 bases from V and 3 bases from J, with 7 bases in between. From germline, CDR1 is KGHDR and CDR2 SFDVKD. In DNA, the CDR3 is TGTGCCACCAGTGGGGTTAACTACGAGCAGTACTCC. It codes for CATSGVNYEQYS.

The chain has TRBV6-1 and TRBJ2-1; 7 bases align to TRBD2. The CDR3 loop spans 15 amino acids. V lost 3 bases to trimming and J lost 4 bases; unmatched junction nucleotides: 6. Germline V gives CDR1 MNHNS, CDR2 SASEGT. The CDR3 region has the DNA TGTGCCAGCAGTGATTGGCTAGCGGATTACAATGAGCAGTTCTTC. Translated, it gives CASSDWLADYNEQFF.